One and the same sample provided the 13 T cell receptor beta chains below, sequenced in a study of PD-1 blockade in classical Hodgkin lymphoma. Autologous stem cell transplantation was followed by relapse in every patient, and brentuximab vedotin exposure varied. The study isolated CD8+ T cells from thawed PBMCs by magnetic negative selection. Assay: immunoSEQ multiplex PCR; the TCRdb copy retains only in-frame clones and omits some. The table records about 5,600 clones, 82% of them present only once. The specimen was CD8+ T cells from blood, collected at baseline. The receptors originated from a human donor with classical Hodgkin lymphoma.

The V call is TRBV6-5, the J call TRBJ1-1, with D perhaps TRBD1 (5 bases). The CDR3 spans 12 residues. Germline V CDR1 and CDR2: MNHEY, SVGAGI. V lost 5 bases and J lost 11, with 15 bases in between. In nucleotides, the CDR3 is TGTGCCAGCAGTCGGGACTCTTTCGAGGCTTTCTTT. Its protein product is CASSRDSFEAFF.

The chain combines TRBV7-9 with TRBJ1-1, with D unclear. Germline assignment: CDR1 SEHNR and CDR2 FQNEAQ (reference sequence). The CDR3 loop spans 14 amino acids. Trimming removed 4 bases from V and 5 bases from J, with 14 bases in between. The CDR3 reads CASSSGRNGTEAFF. CDR3 nucleotides: TGTGCCAGCAGCTCCGGACGGAATGGAACTGAAGCTTTCTTT.

There are a few counts of this clone. The chain employs TRBV19 and TRBJ2-7; 8 bases are a match to TRBD1. This CDR3 has 14 residues. Germline CDR1 LNHDA, CDR2 SQIVND (reference sequence). V lost 4 bases to trimming and J lost 2 bases; unmatched junction nucleotides: 4. CDR3 loop: CASSTGTGAYEQYF. The CDR3 coding sequence is TGTGCCAGTAGTACGGGGACAGGCGCCTACGAGCAGTACTTC.

V gene TRBV4-3 combines with J gene TRBJ1-2, with D perhaps TRBD1 (5 bases). This CDR3 is 15 amino acids long. The germline V and J ends were trimmed by 0 bases and 2 bases, with 10 bases remaining between them. Looked up from germline, CDR1 is LGHNA and CDR2 is YSLEER. This chain's CDR3 is CASSQEDTHNYGYTF. As DNA, the CDR3 is TGCGCCAGCAGCCAAGAGGACACACACAACTATGGCTACACCTTC.

CDR3 in amino acids: CASSKSLGLESNEQYF. In nucleotides, the CDR3 is TGTGCCAGCAGCAAATCTCTGGGACTCGAATCCAACGAGCAGTACTTC. The genes are TRBV21-1 and TRBJ2-7; the table gives TRBD2 as D, unverified against the DNA. TRBV21-1 is designated a pseudogene. This CDR3 has 16 amino acids.

Worth noting for this clone: Other nucleotide sequences in the sample specify the same CDR3. The chain couples TRBV2 to TRBJ2-1; TRBD1 matches at 11 bases. The trim removed 2 bases at V and 7 bases at J, leaving 4 bases unmatched. Germline CDR1 reads SNHLY; CDR2 reads FYNNEI. This CDR3 is 15 amino acids long. This chain's CDR3 is CASSEPGQGENEQFF. The CDR3 DNA reads TGTGCCAGCAGTGAACCGGGACAGGGGGAAAATGAGCAGTTCTTC.

This clone was counted a few times. The J gene is TRBJ1-5, the V gene TRBV7-6, with D unclear. The CDR3 consists of 12 residues. The germline V gene encodes CDR1 SGHVS and CDR2 FNYEAQ. Trimming shortened V by 1 base and J by 5 bases, and 3 bases separated the two germline ends. CDR3 bases: TGTGCCAGCAGCTTAGGGTATCAGCCCCAGCATTTT. Translated, it gives CASSLGYQPQHF.

The chain recombines TRBV7-2 with TRBJ2-3, with D possibly matching TRBD1 (6 bases). This CDR3 is built from 18 residues. Per the germline V gene, CDR1 is SGHTA and CDR2 is FQGNSA. V gave up 1 base and J gave up 4 bases, with 21 bases separating them. CDR3 nucleotide sequence: TGTGCCAGCAGCTTAGGTGTGTGGGGGCTGGACAGTGCAGATACGCAGTATTTT. Protein: CASSLGVWGLDSADTQYF.

The V call is TRBV20-1, the J call TRBJ1-2; D is unclear. CDR1 is DFQATT and CDR2 is SNEGSKA in the germline V gene (reference sequence). Trimming took off 3 bases at V and 8 bases at J, with 4 bases between the two ends. This CDR3 is built from 9 residues. The CDR3 loop reads CSARHGYTF. CDR3 DNA: TGCAGTGCTAGGCACGGCTACACCTTC.

The chain recombines TRBV6-5 with TRBJ1-3; no firm D call. The CDR3 runs 14 residues. Trimming removed 5 bases at V and 4 bases at J, with 12 bases between. CDR1 MNHEY and CDR2 SVGAGI come from the germline V gene. The CDR3 is CASSDGVSGNTIYF. The DNA for the CDR3 is TGTGCCAGCAGTGATGGGGTCTCAGGAAACACCATATATTTT.

The V call is TRBV4-2, the J call TRBJ2-5; the D gene is possibly TRBD1 (6 bases). CDR3 size: 17 residues. Germline values: CDR1 LGHNA, CDR2 YNFKEQ. With 1 base removed from V and 2 bases from J, the gap between germline ends came to 17 bases. This CDR3 is CASSQGGPDRPQETQYF. The CDR3 DNA is TGTGCCAGCAGCCAAGGGGGACCGGACAGACCTCAAGAGACCCAGTACTTC.

The sample holds a few counts of this clone. This sequence joins TRBV30 and TRBJ2-7, with a weak D call TRBD2 (5 bases). Germline values: CDR1 GTSNPN, CDR2 SVGIG (reference sequence). This CDR3 is built from 14 residues. V was shortened by 4 bases and J by 2 bases, with 15 bases between the two germline ends. This CDR3 is CAWTAGPGTYEQYF. DNA of the CDR3: TGTGCCTGGACAGCCGGACCGGGAACCTACGAGCAGTACTTC.

The chain links TRBV7-2 to TRBJ1-2; 7 bases align to TRBD1. CDR1 SGHTA and CDR2 FQGNSA come from the germline V gene. V trimming: 2 bases; J trimming: 3 bases; junction bases outside the gene matches: 3. CDR3 size: 14 residues. CDR3 residues: CASSLSGGDYGYTF. As DNA, the CDR3 is TGTGCCAGCAGCTTATCAGGGGGAGACTATGGCTACACCTTC.